The 24 T cell receptor beta chains reported below all come from one sample, sequenced in a study of cytomegalovirus exposure and HLA in healthy donors. Amplification used 60 Vbeta primers and 13 Jbeta primers. Libraries were prepared by immunoSEQ multiplex PCR; TCRdb keeps only in-frame clonotypes and omits some of them. Of 160,000 or so clones detected, about 80% appear once; the ten largest clones hold almost 6.5%. Sequenced input: PBMCs. These receptors were obtained from a man in his forties or fifties in good health and CMV-seropositive.

J is TRBJ2-7 and V is TRBV6-1; TRBD1 aligns across 9 bases. Germline trimming cut 4 bases from V and 5 bases from J; bases unmatched to any gene: 12. From germline, CDR1 is MNHNS and CDR2 SASEGT. The CDR3 is made up of 16 amino acids. The CDR3 reads CASSVVGNRGRDEQYF. The DNA for the CDR3 is TGTGCCAGCAGTGTTGTTGGGAACAGGGGGCGCGACGAGCAGTACTTC.

V usage is TRBV5-1 and J usage is TRBJ2-1, with D unclear. Trimming removed 0 bases from V and 6 bases from J, with 7 bases in between. CDR1 is SGHRS, CDR2 YFSETQ, per germline. The CDR3 covers 13 residues. CDR3 loop: CASSLGLGNEQFF. The CDR3 nucleotides read TGCGCCAGCAGCTTGGGGCTAGGCAATGAGCAGTTCTTC.

Concerning this clone: One end of the junction is discordant with germline, which a read error may explain. The J gene is TRBJ2-2, the V gene TRBV4-1; possibly TRBD2 for D (5 bases). The CDR3 runs to 16 residues. Germline-derived CDR1 and CDR2 are MGHRA and YSYEKL. This CDR3 is CASKPIIGRATGELLF. The CDR3 bases are TGCGCCAGCAAGCCAATTATCGGCCGGGCCACCGGGGAGCTGCTTTTT.

The rearrangement links TRBV14 to TRBJ1-2, with a possible D match to TRBD1 (6 bases). V shed 4 bases and J shed 6 bases, with 6 bases lying between them. Germline-derived CDR1 and CDR2 are SGHDN and FVKESK. The CDR3 sequence is 11 residues long. As DNA, the CDR3 is TGTGCCAGCAGCCGACAGGATGGCTACACCTTC. This translates into CASSRQDGYTF.

The V gene is TRBV19, the J gene TRBJ2-7, with 9 bases lining up with TRBD1. The length of the CDR3 is 16 residues. Per germline, CDR1 LNHDA and CDR2 SQIVND (reference sequence). Germline trimming cut 4 bases from V and 3 bases from J; bases unmatched to any gene: 10. The CDR3 loop is CASSTPSGQGNYEQYF. CDR3 in DNA: TGTGCCAGTAGTACCCCCTCGGGACAGGGAAACTACGAGCAGTACTTC.

This chain connects TRBV5-1 to TRBJ1-3; D is perhaps TRBD1 (5 bases). Trimming pared 4 bases from V and 3 bases from J, leaving 14 bases between. The CDR3 totals 15 residues. Germline CDR1 is SGHRS and CDR2 is YFSETQ. The CDR3 protein is CASSLAGGFGNTIYF. CDR3 nucleotide sequence: TGCGCCAGCAGCCTGGCTGGGGGGTTTGGAAACACCATATATTTT.

The chain employs TRBV19 and TRBJ1-2; maybe TRBD1 (5 bases). The CDR3 spans 14 residues. Germline assignment: CDR1 LNHDA and CDR2 SQIVND (reference sequence). Trimming took 3 bases from V and 4 from J, leaving 12 bases between them. The CDR3 DNA is TGTGCCAGTAGTATTCCGGGACTGGCCTATGGCTACACCTTC. It encodes CASSIPGLAYGYTF.

Concerning this clone: A read error may produce the germline difference seen at one junction end. The rearrangement links TRBV7-9 to TRBJ2-1, with D perhaps TRBD2 (5 bases). CDR1 is SEHNR and CDR2 is FQNEAQ in the germline V gene (reference sequence). The CDR3 has 13 amino acids. Here the CDR3 reads CASNLASGAGQFF. The CDR3, as DNA: TGTGCCAGCAACTTAGCGAGCGGTGCGGGGCAGTTCTTC.

V gene TRBV9 combines with J gene TRBJ2-2; D possibly corresponds to TRBD2 (6 bases). The germline V gene encodes CDR1 SGDLS and CDR2 YYNGEE. The CDR3 runs 14 residues. V was trimmed by 0 bases and J by 6 bases, leaving 9 bases between them. The DNA of the CDR3 is TGTGCCAGCAGCGTAGGTTCGGGGGCCGGGGAGCTGTTTTTT. The encoded protein is CASSVGSGAGELFF. Complete variable domain (other parts from reference TRBV9 and TRBJ2-2): DSGVTQTPKHLITATGQRVTLRCSPRSGDLSVYWYQQSLDQGLQFLIQYYNGEERAKGNILERFSAQQFPDLHSELNLSSLELGDSALYFCASSVGSGAGELFFGEGSRLTVL.

This clone was counted a few times. Germline is not matched at one junction end, which may reflect a read error. The chain uses TRBV9 and TRBJ2-3; TRBD2 aligns across 11 bases. Germline lookup yields CDR1 SGDLS and CDR2 YYNGEE. The CDR3 is 17 amino acids. The CDR3 sequence is CASSAGTSGLSRDTQYF. Written as DNA, the CDR3 is TGTGCCAGCAGCGCCGGGACTAGCGGATTGAGCAGAGATACGCAGTATTTT.

This chain uses TRBV27 with TRBJ2-5; TRBD2 matches at 7 bases. The CDR3 is 16 amino acids. Germline trimming cut 5 bases from V and 5 bases from J; bases unmatched to any gene: 14. Germline CDR1 and CDR2: MNHEY and SMNVEV (reference sequence). CDR3 sequence reads: CASSPPLKGGVETQYF. DNA for the CDR3: TGTGCCAGCAGTCCCCCTTTAAAGGGAGGGGTTGAGACCCAGTACTTC.

This chain's CDR3 is CASSYTGGGDEQFF. The CDR3 nucleotides are TGTGCCAGCAGTTACACGGGAGGTGGTGATGAGCAGTTCTTC. The rearrangement uses TRBV6-6 and TRBJ2-1; TRBD2 agrees at 7 bases. Germline trimming cut 2 bases from V and 8 bases from J; bases unmatched to any gene: 6. CDR1 is MNHNY and CDR2 is SVGAGI in the germline V gene (reference sequence). The CDR3 contains 14 residues.

This clone was observed a few times. This chain uses TRBV6-6 with TRBJ2-1; 7 bases agree with TRBD1. V dropped 2 bases and J dropped 2; count of bases not matched to a gene: 3. CDR3 size: 15 residues. Germline V lookup: CDR1 MNHNY, CDR2 SVGAGI (reference sequence). CDR3 protein: CASSYRDRAYNEQFF. The CDR3 region has the DNA TGTGCCAGCAGTTACCGGGACAGAGCCTACAATGAGCAGTTCTTC.

The chain links TRBV7-3 to TRBJ2-1; 8 nucleotides line up with TRBD2. Germline V gene sequence: CDR1 SGHTA, CDR2 FQGTGA. The CDR3 contains 15 residues. V shed 5 bases, J shed 0 bases, and the junction held 3 bases outside the gene matches. CDR3 region: CASSAGLVSYNEQFF. The CDR3 nucleotides read TGTGCCAGCAGCGCGGGACTAGTCTCCTACAATGAGCAGTTCTTC.

The J gene is TRBJ2-1, the V gene TRBV2; 9 bases agree with TRBD1. CDR1 is SNHLY, CDR2 FYNNEI, per germline. This CDR3 contains 12 residues. V lost 11 bases to trimming and J lost 4 bases; unmatched junction nucleotides: 3. CDR3 bases: TGTGCCGGAGGGACAGGGTACAATGAGCAGTTCTTC. It yields the protein CAGGTGYNEQFF.

The chain carries TRBV13 and TRBJ2-7, with D maybe TRBD2 (5 bases). V was shortened by 7 bases and J by 3 bases, with 13 bases between the two germline ends. This CDR3 comprises 13 residues. Germline V gene lookup returns CDR1 PRHDT and CDR2 FYEKMQ (reference sequence). The CDR3, as DNA: TGTGCCAGCACTTCAGCGGAGCACTACGAGCAGTACTTC. Its translation: CASTSAEHYEQYF.

The chain is built from TRBV2 and TRBJ1-1; 7 bases line up with TRBD1. The germline V gene has CDR1 SNHLY and CDR2 FYNNEI. This CDR3 is 12 amino acids long. The ends lost 8 bases at V and 1 base at J; junction bases unmatched: 1. DNA of the CDR3: TGTGCCAGCCGGACAGGGAACACTGAAGCTTTCTTT. This translates into CASRTGNTEAFF.

This rearrangement joins TRBV7-7 to TRBJ2-1; 9 bases match TRBD2. Looked up from germline, CDR1 is SSHAT and CDR2 is FNYEAQ (reference sequence). V gave up 5 bases and J gave up 6 bases; unmatched junction bases: 8. The CDR3 loop spans 15 amino acids. The CDR3 DNA is TGTGCCAGCAGCCCCGGTCCTAGCGGGGTCAATGAGCAGTTCTTC. This translates into CASSPGPSGVNEQFF.

This rearrangement joins TRBV28 to TRBJ2-7; the match to TRBD1 covers 12 bases. Trimming took 6 bases from V and 4 from J; bases not matched to a gene: 13. The CDR3 is 17 amino acids. Per the germline V gene, CDR1 is MDHEN and CDR2 is SYDVKM. The CDR3, as DNA: TGTGCCAGCAGCCCCCTTTTGGGACAGGGGGCTGTGTACGAGCAGTACTTC. Protein product: CASSPLLGQGAVYEQYF.

This sequence joins TRBV18 and TRBJ1-2, with 12 bases identical to TRBD1. V lost 6 bases to trimming and J lost 4 bases; unmatched junction nucleotides: 6. The CDR3 has 15 amino acids. Germline values: CDR1 KGHSH, CDR2 LQKENI. CDR3 in DNA: TGTGCCAGCTCCGAGGGGACAGGGGGCGCCTATGGCTACACCTTC. Its translation: CASSEGTGGAYGYTF.

J is TRBJ2-7 and V is TRBV19, with 10 bases identical to TRBD1. Germline loops: CDR1 LNHDA, CDR2 SQIVND (reference sequence). The ends lost 5 bases at V and 4 bases at J; junction bases unmatched: 11. This CDR3 comprises 16 residues. Here the CDR3 reads CASSAIVGTGEYEQYF. In nucleotides, the CDR3 is TGTGCCAGTAGTGCGATCGTCGGGACAGGGGAGTACGAGCAGTACTTC.

V is TRBV2 and J is TRBJ1-1; maybe TRBD1 (6 bases). The CDR3 has 12 residues. Trimming cost V 8 bases and J 5 bases, with 12 bases left between them. Germline assignment: CDR1 SNHLY and CDR2 FYNNEI. The CDR3 is CASHQGQTEAFF. The DNA for the CDR3 is TGTGCCAGCCACCAGGGGCAGACTGAAGCTTTCTTT.

This clone was recorded once. This chain joins TRBV19 and TRBJ1-2; 7 bases align to TRBD1. Unmatched junction bases numbered 8, after V lost 7 bases and J lost 6 bases. This CDR3 is built from 13 residues. Per germline, CDR1 LNHDA and CDR2 SQIVND (reference sequence). In nucleotides, the CDR3 is TGTGCCAGTACCCCCCGGCAGGGGGATGGCTACACCTTC. Protein product: CASTPRQGDGYTF.

This rearrangement joins TRBV6-5 to TRBJ2-5; D might be TRBD2 (5 bases). CDR3 size: 13 residues. Trimming took off 4 bases at V and 2 bases at J, with 8 bases between the two ends. CDR1 is MNHEY, CDR2 SVGAGI, per germline. For the CDR3, the DNA is TGTGCCAGCAGTTTCCCGGGACAAGAGACCCAGTACTTC. Protein sequence: CASSFPGQETQYF.